These T cell receptor beta chains were read from a single sample in a study of T cell repertoires in cytomegalovirus infection. TCRdb re-derived calls from the reads in MiXCR, one entry per CDR3 protein. The table records tens of thousands of distinct CDR3 sequences, 25% to 40% of them present only once. Their specific antigens are unknown. The sequencing sample was made of PBMCs, sequenced either directly or after in vitro stimulation (not recorded which). The receptors derive from a human donor in good health (CMV status not recorded). Some clones in this sample may be carry-over from other donors' samples. CDR3s include the opening cysteine and the closing phenylalanine or tryptophan. Fields, in order: V gene, D gene, J gene, clone size, CDR3 DNA, CDR3 protein. A D gene is named only where the DNA matches it firmly. Clone size is not always given. Where it is, it says once, few, many or a class for expanded clones.

v_gene: TRBV7-2; d_gene: TRBD2; j_gene: TRBJ2-5; abundance: -; CDR3nt: TGTGCCAGCAGCCCAGCGGGAGTTGGACAAGAGACCCAGTACTTC; CDR3aa: CASSPAGVGQETQYF
v_gene: TRBV12-3/TRBV12-4; d_gene: -; j_gene: TRBJ2-3; abundance: -; CDR3nt: TGTGCCAGCAGTTTAGGTCTACCGAGCACAGATACGCAGTATTTT; CDR3aa: CASSLGLPSTDTQYF
v_gene: TRBV11-2; d_gene: -; j_gene: TRBJ2-7; abundance: -; CDR3nt: TGTGCCAGCAGCCTGGAGGGGGGTTCCTACGAGCAGTACTTC; CDR3aa: CASSLEGGSYEQYF
v_gene: TRBV12-3/TRBV12-4; d_gene: -; j_gene: TRBJ1-2; abundance: few; CDR3nt: TGTGCCAGCAGTTTTTCAAAGCCCATCCCGTACTTC; CDR3aa: CASSFSKPIPYF
v_gene: TRBV4-1; d_gene: TRBD1; j_gene: TRBJ2-2; abundance: -; CDR3nt: TGCGCCAGCAGCCAGGGACAGACGAACACCGGGGAGCTGTTTTTT; CDR3aa: CASSQGQTNTGELFF
v_gene: TRBV7-8; d_gene: -; j_gene: TRBJ2-3; abundance: few; CDR3nt: TGTGCCAGCAGCTTCGTGGATACGCAGTATTTT; CDR3aa: CASSFVDTQYF
v_gene: TRBV28; d_gene: -; j_gene: TRBJ1-1; abundance: -; CDR3nt: TGTGTCAGCAGTTTACCGGGACATCTAGAAGCTTTCTTT; CDR3aa: CVSSLPGHLEAFF
v_gene: TRBV2; d_gene: TRBD2; j_gene: TRBJ2-2; abundance: few; CDR3nt: TGTGCCAGCAAGCGGGAGGGGAACACCGGGGAGCTGTTTTTT; CDR3aa: CASKREGNTGELFF
v_gene: TRBV11-3; d_gene: -; j_gene: TRBJ2-7; abundance: -; CDR3nt: TGTGCCAGCAGCTTAGATCGCGGCGGAGAGCAGTACTTC; CDR3aa: CASSLDRGGEQYF
v_gene: TRBV27; d_gene: -; j_gene: TRBJ1-5; abundance: -; CDR3nt: TGTGCCAGCAGTGCCCGGACCCCTATAAGCAATCAGCCCCAGCATTTT; CDR3aa: CASSARTPISNQPQHF
v_gene: TRBV4-3; d_gene: TRBD1; j_gene: TRBJ2-7; abundance: many; CDR3nt: TGCGCCAGCAGCCACTCCGGGACAGGGGAATACGAGCAGTACTTC; CDR3aa: CASSHSGTGEYEQYF
v_gene: TRBV7-4; d_gene: TRBD1; j_gene: TRBJ2-2; abundance: -; CDR3nt: TGTGCCAGCAGACCCGGGACAGGGAACACCGGGGAGCTGTTTTTT; CDR3aa: CASRPGTGNTGELFF
v_gene: TRBV20-1; d_gene: -; j_gene: TRBJ1-1; abundance: -; CDR3nt: TGCAGTGCCCAGGACGTCGGTCGCGGGAAATCTGAAGCTTTCTTT; CDR3aa: CSAQDVGRGKSEAFF
v_gene: TRBV6-1; d_gene: -; j_gene: TRBJ1-1; abundance: -; CDR3nt: TGTGCCAGCAGTCTAGTCGGGAAACGAAGTGAAGCTTTCTTT; CDR3aa: CASSLVGKRSEAFF
v_gene: TRBV12-3/TRBV12-4; d_gene: -; j_gene: TRBJ2-3; abundance: -; CDR3nt: TGTGCCAGCAGTTCCGGGACATCAACCCTCACAGATACGCAGTATTTT; CDR3aa: CASSSGTSTLTDTQYF
v_gene: TRBV27; d_gene: -; j_gene: TRBJ2-1; abundance: few; CDR3nt: TGTGCCAGCAGTTTATTAGGTCGGGAGCAGTTCTTC; CDR3aa: CASSLLGREQFF
v_gene: TRBV28; d_gene: TRBD1; j_gene: TRBJ2-3; abundance: -; CDR3nt: TGTGCCAGCAATAACCGGGACAGACTTCCAGATACGCAGTATTTT; CDR3aa: CASNNRDRLPDTQYF
v_gene: TRBV5-4; d_gene: TRBD2; j_gene: TRBJ2-5; abundance: -; CDR3nt: TGTGCCAGCAGCTTGGGACTAGCGGGCGACCCAGGGGGAGAGACCCAGTACTTC; CDR3aa: CASSLGLAGDPGGETQYF
v_gene: TRBV20-1; d_gene: TRBD1; j_gene: TRBJ1-4; abundance: -; CDR3nt: TGCAGTGCTCAACAGGGGAGGGGTGAAAAACTGTTTTTT; CDR3aa: CSAQQGRGEKLFF
v_gene: TRBV6-6; d_gene: -; j_gene: TRBJ2-1; abundance: -; CDR3nt: TGTGCCAGCACCTATGGGGGGTTAGGGGATGAGCAGTTCTTC; CDR3aa: CASTYGGLGDEQFF
v_gene: TRBV7-9; d_gene: TRBD1; j_gene: TRBJ1-4; abundance: few; CDR3nt: TGTGCCAGCAGCCCAGGACAGGGGGCATATGAAAAACTGTTTTTT; CDR3aa: CASSPGQGAYEKLFF
v_gene: TRBV2; d_gene: -; j_gene: TRBJ2-1; abundance: -; CDR3nt: TGTGCCAGCAGAATCCAGGGATTCTACAATGAGCAGTTCTTC; CDR3aa: CASRIQGFYNEQFF
v_gene: TRBV6-6; d_gene: TRBD1; j_gene: TRBJ1-1; abundance: -; CDR3nt: TGTGCCAGCAGGGGTAAAATCTCAGGGGGGGGCACTGAAGCTTTCTTT; CDR3aa: CASRGKISGGGTEAFF
v_gene: TRBV12-3/TRBV12-4; d_gene: -; j_gene: TRBJ2-7; abundance: few; CDR3nt: TGTGCCAGCAGCCACTCCGTCCTCGAGCAGTACTTC; CDR3aa: CASSHSVLEQYF
v_gene: TRBV7-9; d_gene: -; j_gene: TRBJ1-1; abundance: few; CDR3nt: TGTGCCAGCAGCTTCCCGGCCAGCAGAGCCACTGAAGCTTTCTTT; CDR3aa: CASSFPASRATEAFF
v_gene: TRBV5-5; d_gene: -; j_gene: TRBJ1-3; abundance: few; CDR3nt: TGTGCCAGCAGCTTGGATTATGTGGGGGATAGAAACACCATATATTTT; CDR3aa: CASSLDYVGDRNTIYF
v_gene: TRBV6-5; d_gene: -; j_gene: TRBJ1-4; abundance: -; CDR3nt: TGTGCCACGCGTAGGTCGAGTGAAAAACTGTTTTTT; CDR3aa: CATRRSSEKLFF
v_gene: TRBV7-4; d_gene: -; j_gene: TRBJ2-1; abundance: -; CDR3nt: TGTGCCAGCAGCCTTCGGGTCTACAATGAGCAGTTCTTC; CDR3aa: CASSLRVYNEQFF
v_gene: TRBV7-8; d_gene: TRBD1; j_gene: TRBJ2-7; abundance: many; CDR3nt: TGTGCCAGCAGCTTATTGGGACAGGGGTTCTACGAGCAGTACTTC; CDR3aa: CASSLLGQGFYEQYF
v_gene: TRBV5-5; d_gene: -; j_gene: TRBJ1-6; abundance: -; CDR3nt: TGTGCCAGCAGCCCCGGGGCAGGTTCCTATAATTCACCCCTCCACTTT; CDR3aa: CASSPGAGSYNSPLHF
v_gene: TRBV6-6; d_gene: -; j_gene: TRBJ2-3; abundance: -; CDR3nt: TGTGCCAGCAGTTACCAGGGTGGGGATACGCAGTATTTT; CDR3aa: CASSYQGGDTQYF
v_gene: TRBV15; d_gene: -; j_gene: TRBJ2-3; abundance: -; CDR3nt: TGTGCCACCAGCAGGGGCTCGGGGACGGGCACAGATACGCAGTATTTT; CDR3aa: CATSRGSGTGTDTQYF
v_gene: TRBV7-2; d_gene: -; j_gene: TRBJ1-1; abundance: few; CDR3nt: TGTGCCAGCAGCTTTACCCCCCTGAACACTGAAGCTTTCTTT; CDR3aa: CASSFTPLNTEAFF
v_gene: TRBV7-2; d_gene: -; j_gene: TRBJ2-3; abundance: few; CDR3nt: TGTGCCAGCAGCTCTCGGCTCACCGAAGCGCAGTATTTT; CDR3aa: CASSSRLTEAQYF
v_gene: TRBV12-3/TRBV12-4; d_gene: -; j_gene: TRBJ1-4; abundance: -; CDR3nt: TGTGCCAGCAGGCCCACAGGGCAAAGTGAAAAACTGTTTTTT; CDR3aa: CASRPTGQSEKLFF
v_gene: TRBV6-8; d_gene: TRBD1; j_gene: TRBJ2-5; abundance: -; CDR3nt: TGTGCCGCAGCCCTACAGGGGCTCCAAGAGACCCAGTACTTC; CDR3aa: CAAALQGLQETQYF
v_gene: TRBV12-3/TRBV12-4; d_gene: -; j_gene: TRBJ1-4; abundance: -; CDR3nt: -; CDR3aa: CASSFRGRNEKLFF